These 13 T cell receptor beta chains share one sample of origin, sequenced in a study of blood T cell repertoires in COVID-19. Clones were sequenced by immunoSEQ multiplex PCR, and TCRdb holds only the in-frame ones, with some missing. The profile shows 250,000 or so clones, 60% to 75% of them singletons. Sequences were obtained from peripheral blood. These receptors were obtained from a woman of 80 years or more with acute or convalescent COVID-19.

CDR3 region: CASARGGSGNTIYF. The DNA of the CDR3 is TGTGCCAGCGCCCGGGGGGGCTCTGGAAACACCATATATTTT. The chain is built from TRBV27 and TRBJ1-3; a possible D gene is TRBD1 (5 bases). CDR1 is MNHEY, CDR2 SMNVEV, per germline (reference sequence). The CDR3 is 14 amino acids. Trimming pared 8 bases from V and 0 bases from J, leaving 11 bases between.

J is TRBJ1-6 and V is TRBV9; D is perhaps TRBD1 (6 bases). The germline V gene encodes CDR1 SGDLS and CDR2 YYNGEE. The CDR3 has 14 amino acids. Trimming shortened V by 4 bases and J by 7 bases, and 12 bases separated the two germline ends. DNA of the CDR3: TGTGCCAGCAGCCAAGACACAGGGAATTCACCCCTCCACTTT. Translated, it gives CASSQDTGNSPLHF.

The CDR3 DNA reads TGTGCCAGCAGTCAGGGGGACAGGGGGAGTTATGGCTACACCTTC. Its protein product is CASSQGDRGSYGYTF. The chain uses TRBV2 and TRBJ1-2, with 11 nucleotides matching TRBD1. The CDR3 consists of 15 residues. Germline trimming cut 5 bases from V and 5 bases from J; bases unmatched to any gene: 7. Germline CDR1 SNHLY, CDR2 FYNNEI.

A single count supports this clone. The chain has TRBV27 and TRBJ1-2; perhaps TRBD1 as D (5 bases). Germline lookup yields CDR1 MNHEY and CDR2 SMNVEV (reference sequence). This CDR3 region has 13 residues. V was shortened by 2 bases and J by 6 bases, with 10 bases between the two germline ends. The CDR3 region has the DNA TGTGCCAGCAGTTTAAACCCGGGGGATGGCTACACCTTC. This codes for CASSLNPGDGYTF.

The rearrangement links TRBV18 to TRBJ1-1; TRBD1 aligns across 8 bases. V was pared by 5 bases and J by 2 bases, with 7 bases of the junction left unmatched. CDR1 KGHSH and CDR2 LQKENI come from the germline V gene. The CDR3 loop spans 15 amino acids. CDR3 DNA sequence: TGTGCCAGCTCAACTCAGACAGGGGTAAACACTGAAGCTTTCTTT. The encoded protein is CASSTQTGVNTEAFF. Variable domain in full (rest from reference TRBV18 and TRBJ1-1): NAGVMQNPRHLVRRRGQEARLRCSPMKGHSHVYWYRQLPEEGLKFMVYLQKENIIDESGMPKERFSAEFPKEGPSILRIQQVVRGDSAAYFCASSTQTGVNTEAFFGQGTRLTVV.

CDR3 residues: CASSLYRDRVSEQYF. CDR3 coding DNA: TGTGCCAGCAGCCTCTACCGGGACAGGGTGTCCGAGCAGTACTTC. The chain links TRBV5-4 to TRBJ2-7, with 9 bases that match TRBD1. There are 15 residues in the CDR3. V lost 4 bases, J lost 6 bases, and 11 bases stayed unmatched. CDR1 and CDR2 from the germline V gene are SGHNT and YYREEE (reference sequence).

In this sample, this clone turned up once. The chain joins TRBV28 to TRBJ2-6, with 9 bases that match TRBD1. Germline-derived CDR1 and CDR2 are MDHEN and SYDVKM. Unmatched junction bases numbered 12, after V lost 5 bases and J lost 4 bases. CDR3 length: 18 amino acids. CDR3 in DNA: TGTGCCAGCAGTCGGGACAGGGCCACCCCCCTCGGGGCCAACGTCCTGACTTTC. Its translation: CASSRDRATPLGANVLTF. The full variable domain, rest sourced from reference TRBV28 and TRBJ2-6, is DVKVTQSSRYLVKRTGEKVFLECVQDMDHENMFWYRQDPGLGLRLIYFSYDVKMKEKGDIPEGYSVSREKKERFSLILESASTNQTSMYLCASSRDRATPLGANVLTFGAGSRLTVL.

The CDR3 DNA is TGTGCCAGCAGCTTGGACAGGGCCACACTTAATTATGGCTACACCTTC. Amino acid sequence: CASSLDRATLNYGYTF. The chain recombines TRBV11-2 with TRBJ1-2; 8 positions match TRBD1. The V and J ends lost 3 bases and 5 bases, in that order; junction bases with no gene match: 11. The CDR3 length is 16 residues. CDR1 is SGHAT, CDR2 FQNNGV, per germline.

The J gene is TRBJ2-7, the V gene TRBV30, with a possible D match to TRBD2 (5 bases). Trimming took 4 bases from V and 1 from J, leaving 11 bases between them. Per the germline V gene, CDR1 is GTSNPN and CDR2 is SVGIG (reference sequence). The CDR3 is 13 residues long. CDR3 DNA: TGTGCCTGGATGGGCCGGACTTCCTACGAGCAGTACTTC. Amino acid sequence: CAWMGRTSYEQYF.

There are many counts of this clone. V gene TRBV7-8 combines with J gene TRBJ2-3, with D possibly being TRBD2 (5 bases). The V and J ends lost 2 bases and 1 base respectively, with 10 bases between them. CDR1 is SGHVS, CDR2 FQNEAQ, per germline. The CDR3 runs to 15 residues. CDR3 residues: CASSLLLGRTDTQYF. The CDR3 bases are TGTGCCAGCAGCTTATTACTAGGTCGCACAGATACGCAGTATTTT.

This chain joins TRBV5-6 and TRBJ2-1; the D gene is possibly TRBD1 (5 bases). The germline V and J ends were trimmed by 0 bases and 10 bases, with 8 bases remaining between them. This CDR3 is 12 amino acids long. Germline CDR1 reads SGHDT; CDR2 reads YYEEEE. The CDR3 loop is CASSLAAGEQFF. Written as DNA, the CDR3 is TGTGCCAGCAGCTTGGCCGCAGGGGAGCAGTTCTTC. The full variable domain, its missing parts supplied by reference TRBV5-6 and TRBJ2-1, is DAGVTQSPTHLIKTRGQQVTLRCSPKSGHDTVSWYQQALGQGPQFIFQYYEEEERQRGNFPDRFSGHQFPNYSSELNVNALLLGDSALYLCASSLAAGEQFFGPGTRLTVL.

The rearrangement links TRBV27 to TRBJ2-1, with 8 nucleotides matching TRBD2. Unmatched junction bases numbered 12, after V lost 6 bases and J lost 8 bases. The CDR3 has 15 residues. Germline CDR1 reads MNHEY; CDR2 reads SMNVEV (reference sequence). CDR3 bases: TGTGCCAGCAGGCGGGGGGTGGTGAGTTTTTATGAGCAGTTCTTC. It specifies CASRRGVVSFYEQFF.

This chain joins TRBV19 and TRBJ1-2; maybe TRBD1 (5 bases). The CDR3 runs to 15 residues. Germline CDR1 LNHDA, CDR2 SQIVND (reference sequence). Trimming removed 5 bases at V and 0 bases at J, with 13 bases between. In DNA form, the CDR3 reads TGTGCCAGTAGTTCACTTGACAGTTCTAACTATGGCTACACCTTC. Its protein is CASSSLDSSNYGYTF.